This record covers a single TCR beta chain. The target of this receptor is not known. Within one base of it there is no much larger clone, and no base qualities were kept. This sample was taken from a study of cytomegalovirus exposure and HLA in healthy donors (dated by TCRdb to the late 2010s). In the study overall: According to an earlier analysis of 587 of the donors, 150 million to 200 million T cells yielded some 110 million unique TCR beta sequences and approximately 300 Gb of sequence data. All discovery cohort repertoires had been generated on a single sequencing platform. Among about 390 genotyped donors of the cohort, an average of roughly 240,000 unique TCR beta nucleotide sequences were sequenced per donor, roughly a sixth of them non-productive. A later analysis re-examined previously published TCR beta repertoires from just over 650 donors and added high-resolution HLA genotyping to investigate patterns of TCR occurrence. The number of donors typed differed by locus, with roughly 620-630 for A, B, C, DRB1 and DQB1, about 500 for DQA1, 600 to 610 for DPA1, and some 470 for DPB1. The genetic ancestry cluster associated with self-reported Caucasian donors included 80% to 90% of the approximately 410 genotyped donors. Genome-wide SNP genotypes for about 60% of the roughly 700 donors were used in a later genetic analysis, which treated that subset as a discovery cohort. Using immunosequencing, the study profiled T cell repertoires from about 620 subjects and related those repertoires to cytomegalovirus serostatus. About 300 gigabases of sequencing data and tens of millions of unique TCR sequences were included in an early release covering 550 to 650 HLA-typed donors. To predict cytomegalovirus infection status, the study brought together high-throughput TCR immunosequencing, statistical association of individual TCRs with disease status, and machine learning. An earlier analysis of roughly 600 of the donors used high-throughput TCR beta sequencing to judge whether each TCR beta V gene segment behaved as functional or pseudogenic. A separate validation cohort of 100 to 150 different subjects was used in addition to the roughly 670-subject first cohort. Donor age, sex, ethnicity and CMV serostatus were compiled together with the repertoire data. Class I and class II HLA loci were covered by the typing at four-digit resolution. Roughly five DR-DQ haplotypes were handled as single units for association and clustering, since linkage in the cohort was strong. In the later analysis, no new phenotypic data were used to find candidate immune exposures; instead, reliance was placed on TCR beta sequences and their occurrence across donors. The study aimed to test whether cataloging public T cell receptors could reveal signatures of past pathogen exposure.

In total, approximately 610 healthy bone marrow donors made up the cohort. All cohort members were sampled while nominally healthy, although unrecorded immune exposures were likely present. CMV serostatus was recorded as positive for 250 to 300 and negative for 352 of the 666 cohort members, whereas no CMV serostatus was recorded for the donor in question. A peripheral blood sample was provided by each donor, and peripheral blood mononuclear cells were used for TCR beta sequencing. The Qiagen DNeasy Blood Extraction Kit was used to extract genomic DNA from the blood cell samples. The library was made by the immunoSEQ multiplex PCR assay. For the multiplex PCR, a mixture combining 60 forward primers for TCR Vbeta segments and 13 reverse primers for TCR Jbeta segments was used. The CDR3 region of rearranged TCR beta genes was amplified from genomic DNA with a multiplex PCR assay. The Illumina HiSeq System was used to sequence the amplified TCR beta libraries as 87-base-pair reads. As for how the authors treated the data: A later analysis tallied around 82 million unique TCR beta chains across the approximately 670 repertoires, and approximately 11 million of those chains were shared by two or more donors. Raw reads were error-corrected and collapsed into unique sequences by a nearest-neighbor algorithm in which closely related sequences were merged to remove PCR and sequencing errors. To assign V, D and J gene segments, CDR3 sequences were aligned to IMGT reference sequences. Each retained sequence needed at least a six-nucleotide match to both a V gene segment and a J gene segment. A rearrangement was called productive if the CDR3 had no stop codons and remained in frame with V and J, and every other rearrangement was called non-productive. CDR3 was defined by IMGT convention, running from the second conserved V-encoded cysteine to the conserved J-encoded phenylalanine. The earlier analysis of 500 to 650 of the donors excluded any sequence lacking an unambiguous match to a single V gene segment. An earlier analysis of several hundred of the donors called V segments functional above 56.7% productive rearrangements and segregating when the between-donor standard deviation exceeded 5%. A statistical classification framework was built to diagnose cytomegalovirus status from the catalog of TCR beta chain sequences. In a later analysis, V and J genes were assigned by comparing TCR nucleotide sequences against IMGT/GENE-DB human TR gene sequences. The TCRdist pipeline was used in a later analysis to assign CDR3 sequences and most-parsimonious VDJ recombination scenarios. In a later analysis, every TCR beta chain was defined by the combination of its CDR3 amino acid sequence and its V-gene family, and reads without a unique V-gene family were dropped. To address suspected cross-contamination and a sequencing artifact, a later analysis removed some 620 highly shared, low-generation-probability nucleotide sequences. In a later analysis, a clonal expansion index for each public chain was calculated from normalized within-repertoire ranks of inferred template counts. In a later analysis, generation probabilities were computed with a VDJ recombination model fitted to out-of-frame rearrangements, and the resulting probabilities were checked against IGoR. Hypergeometric tests were used in a later analysis to score TCR-TCR, TCR-HLA and TCR-CMV co-occurrence, with a repertoire-size bias correction applied to the TCR pairs. False discovery rates were estimated in a later analysis by permuting HLA or CMV assignments 20 times. In a later analysis, co-occurring TCRs were grouped using DBSCAN, and TCRdist sequence similarity was added for clustering within HLA-allele-positive subsets. Repertoires with fewer than 30,000 or more than 120,000 public chains, plus five repertoires with anomalous nucleotide sharing, were excluded from co-occurrence clustering. Held by TCRdb, this immuneACCESS table contains in-frame sequences only and omits some clones. Under half of the omission traces to an unresolved V gene where checked; the cause of the rest is unknown. The V and J calls and clone size are taken from that table; D and trimming were inferred from the DNA. The sample profile shows tens of thousands of clones; roughly four fifths of them were found once. Approximately 7% of the sample is in the top ten clones.

On the study overall, not on this receptor specifically: Compared with equally common non-associated chains, HLA-associated TCR beta chains in a later analysis were more clonally expanded and had lower generation probabilities. Linkage disequilibrium might explain the correlated functional status among segregating V segments, but an unknown experimental factor could not be ruled out. A further reported finding was that TCR beta sequences accurately predicted the HLA-A and HLA-B alleles for most subjects in the first cohort. A few of the identified cytomegalovirus-associated TCR beta chains were confirmed in vitro to be specific for cytomegalovirus antigens. This cohort had only TCR beta chains sequenced, and the lack of alpha or paired-chain data limited which features could be detected. A later analysis associated 16,951 TCR beta sequences with specific HLA alleles at a false discovery rate of 0.05. V-gene and J-gene trimming of TCR beta chains was associated with a missense DCLRE1C variant in a later genetic analysis, and the association was replicated in an independent cohort. The authors suggested that the approach could potentially be generalized to other disease states and immunological phenotypes. Because the 87-base-pair reads could not distinguish some IMGT-functional V segments, including TRBV6-2 and TRBV6-3, those segments were excluded. Broadly in line with IMGT annotations, most TCR beta V segments showed up in productive rearrangements about 87% or about 30% of the time in an earlier analysis of 587 of the donors. For the cohort, immune exposure information was limited to CMV serostatus. Sequencing depth was assumed to be roughly uniform across donors in the presence/absence analyses, though that assumption may not hold. In a later analysis, most CMV-associated TCR beta chains were found to appear HLA-restricted, with HLA associations seemingly driven largely by CMV exposure. HLA typing was unavailable for some donors at each locus, so association tests used only the typed subset. A total of about 150 TCR beta chains were listed by the study as associated with cytomegalovirus. Most TCR sequences were observed very rarely across donors, whereas some public TCRs were present in many individuals. The classifier was reported to diagnose cytomegalovirus status with high specificity and sensitivity in both the original and validation cohorts. In a later genetic analysis, fewer N-insertions in productive TCRs were reported among donors in an Asian-associated ancestry cluster than the roughly 640-donor mean. Because counts were too low, about 18 rarely observed V segments, including chromosome 9 orphons, were excluded from the earlier analysis of 587 of the donors. When HLA alleles, especially DR and DQ, strongly co-occurred, attributing TCR associations to individual alleles was difficult. A group of highly shared sequence variants was considered likely to be a technical artifact of the sequencing pipeline. A later analysis found that TCR association rates varied across HLA loci, with DRB1 alleles showing the most associated TCRs and HLA-C alleles the fewest. A later analysis reported that several top co-occurrence clusters appeared linked to parvovirus B19, influenza, CMV and Epstein-Barr virus.

Inclusive of the bounding cysteine and phenylalanine, the CDR3 is 14 residues long. Just CDR3 DNA is preserved here, 42 bases in frame from base 1. CDR1 and CDR2 (SGHRS, YFSETQ) derive from the germline V gene. V is trimmed back by 4 bases and J by 1 base, and the junction contains 4 bases that no gene match accounts for. What was sequenced was PBMCs. The chain uses TRBV5-1 and TRBJ1-1; 7 middle bases align to TRBD1. The sequence was obtained from a human donor in good health. The CDR3 region reads CASSPRQGNTEAFF. Here is the DNA: TGCGCCAGCAGCCCACGACAGGGGAACACTGAAGCTTTCTTT.